This T cell receptor (beta chain) was identified in a study of shared clonotypes between healthy human individuals. Study conclusions and caveats: Sharing across four donors was highest in naive CD4 (approximately 5%) and lowest in memory CD8 (around 0.4%).

Concerning this clone itself: Its antigen is currently unknown.

The CDR3 covers 14 residues. Germline-derived CDR1 and CDR2 are MNHEY and SMNVEV (reference sequence). With 2 bases removed from V and 7 bases from J, the gap between germline ends came to 12 bases. TCRdb's table, derived via immunoSEQ multiplex PCR, lists solely in-frame clones and lacks some. The sample yields some 600,000 clones, around 96% seen once. Cells designated naive CD8 were CD45RO-negative and were positively selected for CCR7, with terminally differentiated effector memory CD45RA+ cells excluded. This clonotype was sampled from a woman aged 25 to 39 in good health. This chain connects TRBV27 to TRBJ2-4; the D gene is possibly TRBD1 (5 bases). Sequencing was performed on naive CD8+ T cells sorted from blood. This CDR3 is CASSLQGGVNIQYF. CDR3 coding DNA: TGTGCCAGCAGTTTACAGGGCGGCGTTAACATTCAGTACTTC.